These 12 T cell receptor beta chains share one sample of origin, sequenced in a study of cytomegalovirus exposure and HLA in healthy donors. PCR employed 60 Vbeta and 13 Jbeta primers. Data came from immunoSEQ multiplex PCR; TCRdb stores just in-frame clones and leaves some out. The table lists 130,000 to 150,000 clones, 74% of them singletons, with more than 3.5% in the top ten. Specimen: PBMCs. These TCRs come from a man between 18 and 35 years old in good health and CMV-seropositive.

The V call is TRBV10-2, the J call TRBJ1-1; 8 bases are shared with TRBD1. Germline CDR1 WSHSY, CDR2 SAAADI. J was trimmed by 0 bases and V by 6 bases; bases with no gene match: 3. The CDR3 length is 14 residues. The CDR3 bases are TGCGCCAGCAGAGGGACAGGATTGAACACTGAAGCTTTCTTT. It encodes CASRGTGLNTEAFF.

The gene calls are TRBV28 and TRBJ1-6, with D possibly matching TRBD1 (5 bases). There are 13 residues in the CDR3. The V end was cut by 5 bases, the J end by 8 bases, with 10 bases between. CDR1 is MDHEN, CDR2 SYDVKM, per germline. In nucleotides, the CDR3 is TGTGCCAGCAGTCCGACAGCCGATTCACCCCTCCACTTT. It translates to CASSPTADSPLHF.

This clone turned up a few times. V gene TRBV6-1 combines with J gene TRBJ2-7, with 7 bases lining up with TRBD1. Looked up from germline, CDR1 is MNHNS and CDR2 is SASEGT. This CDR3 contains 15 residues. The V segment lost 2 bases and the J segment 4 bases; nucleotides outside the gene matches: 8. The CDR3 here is CASSELPGRGYEQYF. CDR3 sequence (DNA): TGTGCCAGCAGTGAATTACCCGGCAGGGGGTACGAGCAGTACTTC.

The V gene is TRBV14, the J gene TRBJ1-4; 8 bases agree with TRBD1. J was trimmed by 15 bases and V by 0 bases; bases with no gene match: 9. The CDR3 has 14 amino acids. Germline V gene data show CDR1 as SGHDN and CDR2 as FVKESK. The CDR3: CASSQETGGGRVFF. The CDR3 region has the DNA TGTGCCAGCAGCCAAGAAACAGGGGGAGGAAGGGTGTTTTTT.

CDR3 bases: TGTGCCAGTACGGAGCAGGGCTTAGTTAACTATGGCTACACCTTC. Its translation is CASTEQGLVNYGYTF. V usage is TRBV19 and J usage is TRBJ1-2, with a possible D match to TRBD1 (5 bases). The CDR3 spans 15 residues. Between the trimmed V and J ends, which lost 7 bases and 1 base, there was a span of 16 bases. Germline V gives CDR1 LNHDA, CDR2 SQIVND (reference sequence).

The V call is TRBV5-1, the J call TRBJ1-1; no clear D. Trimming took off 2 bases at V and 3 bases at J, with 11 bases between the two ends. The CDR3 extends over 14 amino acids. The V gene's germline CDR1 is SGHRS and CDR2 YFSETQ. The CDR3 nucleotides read TGCGCCAGCAGCTTCGGAGGGCGAGACACTGAAGCTTTCTTT. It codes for CASSFGGRDTEAFF.

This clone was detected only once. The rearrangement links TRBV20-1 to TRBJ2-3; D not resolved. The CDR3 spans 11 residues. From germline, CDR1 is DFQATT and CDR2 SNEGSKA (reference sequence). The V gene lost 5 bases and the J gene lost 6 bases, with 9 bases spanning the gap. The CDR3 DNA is TGCAGTGCTCACCGGTCGGATACGCAGTATTTT. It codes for CSAHRSDTQYF.

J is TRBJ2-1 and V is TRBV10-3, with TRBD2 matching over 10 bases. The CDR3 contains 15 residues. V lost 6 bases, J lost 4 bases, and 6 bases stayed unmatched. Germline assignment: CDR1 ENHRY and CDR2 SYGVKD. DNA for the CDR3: TGTGCCATCAGGGGGGGACTAGCGACGTACAATGAGCAGTTCTTC. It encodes CAIRGGLATYNEQFF.

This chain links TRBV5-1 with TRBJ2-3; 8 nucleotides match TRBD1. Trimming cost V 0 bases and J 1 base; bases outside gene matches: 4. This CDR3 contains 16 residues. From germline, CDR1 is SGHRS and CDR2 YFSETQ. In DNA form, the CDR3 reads TGCGCCAGCAGCTTGGGGACAGGGTCGGGCACAGATACGCAGTATTTT. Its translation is CASSLGTGSGTDTQYF.

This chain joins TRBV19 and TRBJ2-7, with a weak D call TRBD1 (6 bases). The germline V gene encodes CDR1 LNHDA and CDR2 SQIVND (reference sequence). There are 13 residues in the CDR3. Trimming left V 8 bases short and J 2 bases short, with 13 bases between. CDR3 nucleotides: TGTGCCAGTGGCAGGGGCGACACCTACGAGCAGTACTTC. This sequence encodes CASGRGDTYEQYF. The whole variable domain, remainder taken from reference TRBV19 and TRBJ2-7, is DGGITQSPKYLFRKEGQNVTLSCEQNLNHDAMYWYRQDPGQGLRLIYYSQIVNDFQKGDIAEGYSVSREKKESFPLTVTSAQKNPTAFYLCASGRGDTYEQYFGPGTRLTVT.

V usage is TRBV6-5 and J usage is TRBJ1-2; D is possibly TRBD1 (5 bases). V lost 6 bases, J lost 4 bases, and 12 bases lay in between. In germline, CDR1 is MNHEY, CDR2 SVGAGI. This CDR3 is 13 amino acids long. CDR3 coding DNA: TGTGCCAGCAGAAAAGGGGCCGGCTATGGCTACACCTTC. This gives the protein CASRKGAGYGYTF.

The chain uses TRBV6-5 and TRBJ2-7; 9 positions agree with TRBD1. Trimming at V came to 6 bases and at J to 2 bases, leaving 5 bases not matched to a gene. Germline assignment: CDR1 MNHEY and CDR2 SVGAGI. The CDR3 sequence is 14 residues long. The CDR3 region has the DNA TGTGCCAGCAGCTCCTGGACAGGGGCCTACGAGCAGTACTTC. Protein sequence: CASSSWTGAYEQYF.